One sample yielded the 28 T cell receptor beta chains listed below, sequenced in a study of response to subunit inactivated influenza vaccine. TCRdb processed the RT-PCR reads anew with MiXCR; each CDR3 protein has one entry. The sample carries around 650,000 distinct CDR3 sequences, 15% to 19% recorded once. Here the sequenced sample was PBMCs from blood, taken roughly 13 days after vaccination. These TCRs come from a middle-aged man who received an inactivated influenza vaccine.

The V and J genes are TRBV11-2 and TRBJ2-1, with D perhaps being TRBD1 or TRBD2 (5 bases each). The V gene's germline CDR1 is SGHAT and CDR2 FQNNGV. The CDR3 length is 16 residues. Deletions cut 0 bases from V and 8 bases from J, with 17 bases between. In DNA form, the CDR3 reads TGTGCCAGCAGCTTAGATTTAGATGGCCGGGACCATGAGCAGTTCTTC. As protein: CASSLDLDGRDHEQFF.

This clonotype was detected a few times. This rearrangement joins TRBV3-1 to TRBJ2-1; 10 bases map to TRBD2. V was pared by 1 base and J by 9 bases, with 6 bases of the junction left unmatched. The CDR3 has 15 residues. CDR1 is LGHDT, CDR2 YNNKEL, per germline (reference sequence). Here the CDR3 reads CASSQASGGAREQFF. The CDR3 DNA is TGTGCCAGCAGCCAAGCCAGCGGGGGGGCACGTGAGCAGTTCTTC.

A note on this clonotype: Germline is not matched at one junction end, which may reflect a read error. This chain links TRBV20-1 with TRBJ2-3; D ambiguous. CDR1 is DFQATT and CDR2 is SNEGSKA in the germline V gene (reference sequence). The CDR3 runs 15 residues. The CDR3, as DNA: TGCACTGCTAGAACCATTTTCCGTGACAAGGATACGCAGTATTTT. Translating gives CTARTIFRDKDTQYF.

A remark on this clonotype: The germline gene is not matched at one end of the junction; a read error may be the cause. V is TRBV7-9 and J is TRBJ2-3, with TRBD1 as a possible D gene (6 bases). The CDR3 has 15 amino acids. The V gene's germline CDR1 is SEHNR and CDR2 FQNEAQ (reference sequence). The CDR3: CASRLGSTGPDTQYF. The CDR3 nucleotides are TGTGCCAGCAGATTAGGATCCACAGGGCCAGATACGCAGTATTTT.

This clonotype has a handful of counts. V gene TRBV12-3 or TRBV12-4 combines with J gene TRBJ2-7, with D perhaps matching TRBD1 (6 bases). V gave up 3 bases and J gave up 0 bases, with 12 bases separating them. The CDR3 runs to 15 residues. The CDR3 region is CASSFADSSSYEQYF. The CDR3 DNA sequence: TGTGCCAGCAGTTTTGCGGACAGCAGCTCCTACGAGCAGTACTTC.

V gene TRBV6-1 combines with J gene TRBJ2-4, with TRBD2 matching over 10 bases. There are 19 residues in the CDR3. The trim removed 6 bases at V and 0 bases at J, leaving 14 bases unmatched. In germline, CDR1 is MNHNS, CDR2 SASEGT. The CDR3 loop is CASSNAGTSEGVAKNIQYF. The CDR3 DNA follows: TGTGCCAGCAGCAACGCGGGGACTAGCGAGGGAGTAGCCAAAAACATTCAGTACTTC.

The chain links TRBV30 to TRBJ1-2, with 12 bases identical to TRBD1. V trimming: 3 bases; J trimming: 7 bases; junction bases outside the gene matches: 6. The germline CDR1 and CDR2 sequences are GTSNPN and SVGIG (reference sequence). The CDR3 consists of 14 residues. CDR3 region: CAWRGQGAWGGYTF. The CDR3 coding sequence is TGTGCCTGGAGGGGACAGGGGGCTTGGGGTGGCTACACCTTC.

This clonotype showed up many times. The genes are TRBV20-1 and TRBJ1-5; D is ambiguous. V lost 0 bases, J lost 4 bases, and 4 bases lay in between. This CDR3 has 12 amino acids. Germline CDR1 is DFQATT and CDR2 is SNEGSKA (reference sequence). The CDR3 spells CSARDINQPQHF. CDR3 nucleotides: TGCAGTGCTAGAGATATAAATCAGCCCCAGCATTTT.

This clonotype turned up a few times. The CDR3 region has the DNA TGTGCCAGCATCCCGGTCCGGGGTCCAAACATTCAGTACTTC. Its translation: CASIPVRGPNIQYF. This chain links TRBV2 with TRBJ2-4; D is perhaps TRBD2 (5 bases). Germline loops: CDR1 SNHLY, CDR2 FYNNEI. The CDR3 contains 14 residues. V was shortened by 7 bases and J by 6 bases, with 16 bases between the two germline ends.

This clonotype was seen only a few times. The V and J genes are TRBV29-1 and TRBJ2-5; perhaps TRBD1 as D (6 bases). This CDR3 has 14 residues. Germline V gene data show CDR1 as SQVTM and CDR2 as ANQGSEA. With 0 bases removed from V and 5 bases from J, the gap between germline ends came to 13 bases. CDR3 nucleotide sequence: TGCAGCGTTGAAGACGTAACAGGGCGGGAGACCCAGTACTTC. Its translation: CSVEDVTGRETQYF. The variable domain in full, with the rest retrieved from reference TRBV29-1 and TRBJ2-5, is SAVISQKPSRDICQRGTSLTIQCQVDSQVTMMFWYRQQPGQSLTLIATANQGSEATYESGFVIDKFPISRPNLTFSTLTVSNMSPEDSSIYLCSVEDVTGRETQYFGPGTRLLVL.

This sequence joins TRBV3-1 and TRBJ2-7, with TRBD2 identical over 8 bases. Germline lookup yields CDR1 LGHDT and CDR2 YNNKEL (reference sequence). The trim removed 6 bases at V and 12 bases at J, leaving 13 bases unmatched. This CDR3 region has 13 residues. CDR3 sequence (DNA): TGTGCCAGCAGTTCCGGGACTAGAGGTCGCGGGTACTTC. It translates to CASSSGTRGRGYF.

This CDR3 reads CASSLNGGSYEQYF. The CDR3 DNA follows: TGCGCCAGCAGCTTGAACGGCGGGTCCTACGAGCAGTACTTC. V and J are TRBV5-1 and TRBJ2-7; perhaps TRBD2 as D (5 bases). From germline, CDR1 is SGHRS and CDR2 YFSETQ. The ends were cut back, 1 base at V and 1 base at J, with 9 bases in the middle. There are 14 residues in the CDR3. Filled out from reference TRBV5-1 and TRBJ2-7, the complete variable domain reads KAGVTQTPRYLIKTRGQQVTLSCSPISGHRSVSWYQQTPGQGLQFLFEYFSETQRNKGNFPGRFSGRQFSNSRSEMNVSTLELGDSALYLCASSLNGGSYEQYFGPGTRLTVT.

The V call is TRBV5-1, the J call TRBJ2-5, with D possibly being TRBD2 (6 bases). The CDR3 has 16 residues. The V gene's germline CDR1 is SGHRS and CDR2 YFSETQ. Trimming left V 5 bases short and J 5 bases short, with 22 bases between. CDR3 loop: CASRNTGAVNSETQYF. The CDR3 DNA follows: TGCGCCAGCAGAAATACGGGAGCGGTTAATTCGGAGACCCAGTACTTC.

This clonotype was observed a few times. The chain employs TRBV12-3 or TRBV12-4 and TRBJ2-7; perhaps TRBD1 as D (6 bases). There are 15 residues in the CDR3. V lost 6 bases to trimming and J lost 1 base, with 16 bases between them. CDR3 in amino acids: CASRITGKPSYEQYF. The DNA of the CDR3 is TGTGCCAGCAGGATCACAGGGAAGCCGTCCTACGAGCAGTACTTC.

The J gene is TRBJ2-5, the V gene TRBV7-2; perhaps TRBD2 as D (7 bases). Per germline, CDR1 SGHTA and CDR2 FQGNSA. Trimming removed 5 bases at V and 5 bases at J, with 12 bases between. This CDR3 contains 13 residues. CDR3 amino acids: CASSQKGGETQYF. CDR3 nucleotide sequence: TGTGCCAGCAGCCAAAAGGGGGGGGAGACCCAGTACTTC.

The V gene is TRBV20-1, the J gene TRBJ2-5; 10 positions agree with TRBD2. CDR1 is DFQATT and CDR2 is SNEGSKA in the germline V gene (reference sequence). The CDR3 sequence is 15 residues long. With V trimmed by 1 base and J by 2 bases, 4 bases remained unmatched. CDR3 nucleotide sequence: TGCAGTGCTAGAGGGGGGACTAGCGTTCAAGAGACCCAGTACTTC. It translates to CSARGGTSVQETQYF.

V and J are TRBV5-6 and TRBJ2-1; 11 bases line up with TRBD2. This CDR3 is built from 14 residues. J lost 6 bases, V lost 4 bases, and 3 bases had no gene match. Germline CDR1 and CDR2: SGHDT and YYEEEE. In nucleotides, the CDR3 is TGTGCCAGCAGCACGGGACTAGCGGTCAATGAGCAGTTCTTC. Amino acid sequence: CASSTGLAVNEQFF.

The chain combines TRBV12-3 or TRBV12-4 with TRBJ2-7, with a possible D match to TRBD2 (6 bases). This CDR3 region has 14 residues. Trimming removed 2 bases at V and 4 bases at J, with 12 bases between. The CDR3 loop reads CASSLFRAGYEQYF. The DNA of the CDR3 is TGTGCCAGCAGTTTATTCAGGGCGGGATACGAGCAGTACTTC.

This clonotype was seen at least ten times. The gene calls are TRBV12-3 or TRBV12-4 and TRBJ2-1; TRBD2 is a possible D gene (5 bases). The CDR3 runs to 15 residues. V shed 3 bases and J shed 3 bases, with 12 bases lying between them. This CDR3 reads CASSFSGSDYNEQFF. The CDR3 DNA reads TGTGCCAGCAGTTTCTCGGGGTCCGACTACAATGAGCAGTTCTTC.

This clonotype has just a few counts. The gene calls are TRBV2 and TRBJ2-5, with D perhaps TRBD1 (6 bases). The CDR3 runs to 12 residues. Germline CDR1 SNHLY, CDR2 FYNNEI. Trimming cost V 2 bases and J 5 bases, with 6 bases left between them. The CDR3 nucleotides read TGTGCCAGCAGTGAAAGGGGGGAGACCCAGTACTTC. It translates to CASSERGETQYF.

Only a few counts were recorded for this clonotype. The V call is TRBV4-3, the J call TRBJ2-7; unclear D gene. This CDR3 comprises 13 residues. Germline assignment: CDR1 LGHNA and CDR2 YSLEER. Trimming removed 0 bases from V and 4 bases from J, with 7 bases in between. CDR3: CASSQDSGYEQYF. CDR3 bases: TGCGCCAGCAGCCAAGATTCGGGTTACGAGCAGTACTTC.

This clonotype was detected a few times. The chain combines TRBV29-1 with TRBJ2-1; TRBD2 agrees at 7 bases. CDR1 and CDR2 from the germline V gene are SQVTM and ANQGSEA. V was clipped by 4 bases and J by 0 bases; unmatched bases: 12. This CDR3 region has 17 residues. For the CDR3, the DNA is TGCAGCGTTGCCTTGGGTAGCGGGTTTAGCTCCTACAATGAGCAGTTCTTC. Translating it yields CSVALGSGFSSYNEQFF.

The J gene is TRBJ2-5, the V gene TRBV7-2; 9 bases line up with TRBD2. From germline, CDR1 is SGHTA and CDR2 FQGNSA. The CDR3 consists of 16 residues. V lost 2 bases and J lost 0; bases outside the gene matches: 4. The CDR3 DNA follows: TGTGCCAGCAGCTTATCTAGCGGGAATTACCAAGAGACCCAGTACTTC. Protein: CASSLSSGNYQETQYF.

The chain links TRBV12-3 or TRBV12-4 to TRBJ1-3, with 7 nucleotides matching TRBD1. The CDR3 extends over 18 amino acids. V lost 4 bases, J lost 0 bases, and 12 bases stayed unmatched. Here the CDR3 reads CASSSPFGTASSGNTIYF. CDR3 nucleotide sequence: TGTGCCAGCAGTTCGCCATTTGGGACAGCCAGCTCTGGAAACACCATATATTTT.

This clonotype has only a few counts. The rearrangement uses TRBV11-2 and TRBJ2-1; no definite D call. Between the trimmed V and J ends, which lost 1 base and 5 bases, there was a span of 18 bases. Germline CDR1 and CDR2: SGHAT and FQNNGV. This CDR3 region has 17 residues. The CDR3 here is CASSLVHYQENNNEQFF. DNA for the CDR3: TGTGCCAGCAGCTTAGTGCACTACCAAGAAAATAACAATGAGCAGTTCTTC. Full variable domain (rest looked up from reference TRBV11-2 and TRBJ2-1): EAGVAQSPRYKIIEKRQSVAFWCNPISGHATLYWYQQILGQGPKLLIQFQNNGVVDDSQLPKDRFSAERLKGVDSTLKIQPAKLEDSAVYLCASSLVHYQENNNEQFFGPGTRLTVL.

The genes are TRBV28 and TRBJ2-7, with 8 bases that match TRBD1. The junction had 11 bases not matched to a gene; V was cut back by 5 bases and J by 2 bases. CDR1 and CDR2 from the germline V gene are MDHEN and SYDVKM. This CDR3 spans 16 amino acids. CDR3: CASSTTGTGNAYEQYF. The DNA of the CDR3 is TGTGCCAGCAGTACCACCGGGACAGGCAACGCCTACGAGCAGTACTTC. The full variable domain, in which reference TRBV28 and TRBJ2-7 provide the parts outside the CDR3, is DVKVTQSSRYLVKRTGEKVFLECVQDMDHENMFWYRQDPGLGLRLIYFSYDVKMKEKGDIPEGYSVSREKKERFSLILESASTNQTSMYLCASSTTGTGNAYEQYFGPGTRLTVT.

This clonotype was observed a few times. The chain employs TRBV6-5 and TRBJ2-5; possibly TRBD2 for D (7 bases). Germline V gives CDR1 MNHEY, CDR2 SVGAGI. V was pared by 0 bases and J by 4 bases, with 9 bases between. This CDR3 is built from 14 residues. CDR3 residues: CASSYSRGGETQYF. As DNA, the CDR3 is TGTGCCAGCAGTTACTCGAGGGGGGGAGAGACCCAGTACTTC.

V gene TRBV9 combines with J gene TRBJ1-2, with TRBD1 matching over 8 bases. J lost 0 bases, V lost 3 bases, and 7 bases had no gene match. CDR1 SGDLS and CDR2 YYNGEE come from the germline V gene. The CDR3 has 16 residues. CDR3 bases: TGTGCCAGCAGCGCCGTAGAGGACAGGGCTAACTATGGCTACACCTTC. It yields the protein CASSAVEDRANYGYTF.